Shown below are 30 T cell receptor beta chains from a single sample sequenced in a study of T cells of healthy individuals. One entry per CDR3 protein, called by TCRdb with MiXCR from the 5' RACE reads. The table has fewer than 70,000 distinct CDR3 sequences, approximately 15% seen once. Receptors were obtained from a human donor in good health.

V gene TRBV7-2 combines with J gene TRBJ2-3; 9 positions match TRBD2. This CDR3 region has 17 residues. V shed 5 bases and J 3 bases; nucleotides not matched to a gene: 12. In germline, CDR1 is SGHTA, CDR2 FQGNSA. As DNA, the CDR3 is TGTGCCAGCAGCCGCTCCGGCGGGGGGGGTTGGACAGATACGCAGTATTTT. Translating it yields CASSRSGGGGWTDTQYF.

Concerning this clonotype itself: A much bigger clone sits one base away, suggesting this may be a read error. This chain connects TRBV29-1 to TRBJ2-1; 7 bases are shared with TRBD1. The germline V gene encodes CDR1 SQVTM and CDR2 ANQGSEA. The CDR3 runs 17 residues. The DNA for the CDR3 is TGCAGCGTTGAAGATAGGAGGACAGGCAGTATTTACAGTGAGGAGTTCTTC. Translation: CSVEDRRTGSIYSEEFF.

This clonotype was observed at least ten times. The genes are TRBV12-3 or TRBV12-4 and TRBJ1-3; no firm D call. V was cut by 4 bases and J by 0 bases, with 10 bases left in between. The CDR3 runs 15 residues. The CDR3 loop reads CASSYRASSGNTIYF. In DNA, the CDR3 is TGTGCCAGCAGTTACCGGGCCTCCTCTGGAAACACCATATATTTT.

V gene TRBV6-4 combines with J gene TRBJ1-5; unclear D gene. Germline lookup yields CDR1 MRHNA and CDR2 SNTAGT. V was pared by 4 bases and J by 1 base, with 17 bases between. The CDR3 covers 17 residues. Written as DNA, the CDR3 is TGTGCCAGCAGTGGAGCGGGTGGTTCGTCGAGCAATCAGCCCCAGCATTTT. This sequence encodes CASSGAGGSSSNQPQHF.

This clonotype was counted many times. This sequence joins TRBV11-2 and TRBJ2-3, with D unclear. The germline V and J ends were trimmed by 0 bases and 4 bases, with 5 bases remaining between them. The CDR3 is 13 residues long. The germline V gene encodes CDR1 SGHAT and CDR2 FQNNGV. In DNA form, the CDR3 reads TGTGCCAGCAGCTTAGATCAGGCAGATACGCAGTATTTT. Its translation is CASSLDQADTQYF.

DNA of the CDR3: TGCGCCAGCAGCCAAGCTCGGCGTTCCGGGGGGGACGAGCAGTACTTC. Translated, it gives CASSQARRSGGDEQYF. The chain employs TRBV4-3 and TRBJ2-7, with 8 bases matching TRBD2. Germline lookup yields CDR1 LGHNA and CDR2 YSLEER. V shed 1 base and J 5 bases; nucleotides not matched to a gene: 10. The CDR3 length is 16 residues.

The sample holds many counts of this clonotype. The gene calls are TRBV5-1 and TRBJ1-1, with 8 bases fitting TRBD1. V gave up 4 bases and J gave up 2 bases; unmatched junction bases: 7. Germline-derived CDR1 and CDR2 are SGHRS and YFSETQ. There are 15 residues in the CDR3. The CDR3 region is CASSMWDRTNTEAFF. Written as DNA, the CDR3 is TGCGCCAGCAGCATGTGGGACAGGACCAACACTGAAGCTTTCTTT.

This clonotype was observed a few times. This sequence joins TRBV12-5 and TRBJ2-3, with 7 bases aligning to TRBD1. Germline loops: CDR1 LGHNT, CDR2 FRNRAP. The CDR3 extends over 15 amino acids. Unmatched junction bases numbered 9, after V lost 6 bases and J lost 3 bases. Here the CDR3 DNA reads TGTGCTAGTGGCCTGGGAGAGGGGGCTACAGATACGCAGTATTTT. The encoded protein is CASGLGEGATDTQYF.

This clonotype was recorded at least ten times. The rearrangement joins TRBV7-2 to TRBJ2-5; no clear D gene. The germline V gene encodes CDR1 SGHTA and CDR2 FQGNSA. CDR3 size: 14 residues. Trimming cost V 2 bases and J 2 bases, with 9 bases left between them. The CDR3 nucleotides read TGTGCCAGCAGCTTAAGCGTCGGACAAGAGACCCAGTACTTC. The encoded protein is CASSLSVGQETQYF.

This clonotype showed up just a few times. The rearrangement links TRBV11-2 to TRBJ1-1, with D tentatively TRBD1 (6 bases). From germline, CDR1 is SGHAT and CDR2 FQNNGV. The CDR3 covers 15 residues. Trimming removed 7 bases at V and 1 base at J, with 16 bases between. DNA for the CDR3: TGTGCCAGCAATCGACCAGGACAGCCGAACACTGAAGCTTTCTTT. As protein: CASNRPGQPNTEAFF.

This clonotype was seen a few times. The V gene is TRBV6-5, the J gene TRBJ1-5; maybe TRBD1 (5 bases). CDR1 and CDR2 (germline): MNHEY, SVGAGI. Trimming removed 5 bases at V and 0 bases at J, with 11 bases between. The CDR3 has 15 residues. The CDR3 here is CASSPLDSSNQPQHF. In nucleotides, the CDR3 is TGTGCCAGCAGTCCTCTCGACAGTAGCAATCAGCCCCAGCATTTT.

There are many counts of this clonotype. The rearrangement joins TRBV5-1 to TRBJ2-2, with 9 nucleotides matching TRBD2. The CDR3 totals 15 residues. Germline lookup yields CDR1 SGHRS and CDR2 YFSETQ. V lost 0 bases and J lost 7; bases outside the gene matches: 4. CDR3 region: CASSLEGLANGELFF. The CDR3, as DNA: TGCGCCAGCAGCTTGGAGGGACTAGCCAACGGGGAGCTGTTTTTT.

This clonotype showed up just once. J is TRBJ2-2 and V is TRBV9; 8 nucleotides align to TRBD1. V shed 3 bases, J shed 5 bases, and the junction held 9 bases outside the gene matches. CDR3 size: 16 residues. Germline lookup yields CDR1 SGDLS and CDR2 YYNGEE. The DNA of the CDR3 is TGTGCCAGCAGCGCCCCAGGGGGCGCAAATACCGGGGAGCTGTTTTTT. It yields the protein CASSAPGGANTGELFF.

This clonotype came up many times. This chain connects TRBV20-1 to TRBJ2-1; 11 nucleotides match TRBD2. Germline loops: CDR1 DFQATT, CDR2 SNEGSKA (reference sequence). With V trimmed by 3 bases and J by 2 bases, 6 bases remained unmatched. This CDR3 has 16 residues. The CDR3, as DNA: TGCAGTGCTAGGTTCCTAGCGGGGGGAACCTACAATGAGCAGTTCTTC. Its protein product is CSARFLAGGTYNEQFF.

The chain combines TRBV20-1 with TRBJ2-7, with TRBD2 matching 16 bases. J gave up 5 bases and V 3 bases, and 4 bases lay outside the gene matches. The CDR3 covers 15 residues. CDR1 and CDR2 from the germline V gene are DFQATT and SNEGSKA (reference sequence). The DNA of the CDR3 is TGCAGTGCTAGTGGGACTAGCGGGAGGGATGACGAGCAGTACTTC. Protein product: CSASGTSGRDDEQYF.

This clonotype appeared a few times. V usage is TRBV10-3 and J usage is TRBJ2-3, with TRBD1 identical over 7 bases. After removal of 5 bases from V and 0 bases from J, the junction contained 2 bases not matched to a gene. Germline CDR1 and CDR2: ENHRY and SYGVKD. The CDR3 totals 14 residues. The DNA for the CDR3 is TGTGCCATCAGTACAGGGGCGAGCACAGATACGCAGTATTTT. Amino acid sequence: CAISTGASTDTQYF.

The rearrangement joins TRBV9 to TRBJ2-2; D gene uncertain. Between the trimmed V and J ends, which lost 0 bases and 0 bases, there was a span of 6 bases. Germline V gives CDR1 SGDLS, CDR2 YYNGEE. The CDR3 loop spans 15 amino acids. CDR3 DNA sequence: TGTGCCAGCAGCGTAGAATACGCGAACACCGGGGAGCTGTTTTTT. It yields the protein CASSVEYANTGELFF.

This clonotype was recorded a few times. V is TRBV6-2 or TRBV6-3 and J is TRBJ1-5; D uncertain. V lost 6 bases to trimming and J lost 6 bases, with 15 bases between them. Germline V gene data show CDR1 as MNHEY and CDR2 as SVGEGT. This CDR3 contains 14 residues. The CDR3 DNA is TGTGCCAGCAGCACCACCCCCCCGAGTCAGCCCCAGCATTTT. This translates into CASSTTPPSQPQHF.

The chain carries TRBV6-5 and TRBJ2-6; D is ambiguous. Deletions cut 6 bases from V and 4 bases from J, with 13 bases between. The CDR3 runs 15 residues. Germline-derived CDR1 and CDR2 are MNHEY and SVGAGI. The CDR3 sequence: CASRPLHLGANVLTF. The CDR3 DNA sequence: TGTGCCAGCAGGCCACTGCATCTCGGGGCCAACGTCCTGACTTTC.

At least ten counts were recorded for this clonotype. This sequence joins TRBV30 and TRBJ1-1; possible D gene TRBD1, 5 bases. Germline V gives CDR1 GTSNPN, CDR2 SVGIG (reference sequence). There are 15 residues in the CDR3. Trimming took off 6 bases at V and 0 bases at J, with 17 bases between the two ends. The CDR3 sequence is CACTSRGTMNTEAFF. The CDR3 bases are TGTGCCTGCACTTCACGGGGGACTATGAACACTGAAGCTTTCTTT. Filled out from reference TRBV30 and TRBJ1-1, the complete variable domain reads SQTIHQWPATLVQPVGSPLSLECTVEGTSNPNLYWYRQAAGRGLQLLFYSVGIGQISSEVPQNLSASRPQDRQFILSSKKLLLSDSGFYLCACTSRGTMNTEAFFGQGTRLTVV.

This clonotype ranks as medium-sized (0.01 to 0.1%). In nucleotides, the CDR3 is TGCAGCGTTACAGGGGGCGCGAACTATGGCTACACCTTC. It encodes CSVTGGANYGYTF. The chain combines TRBV29-1 with TRBJ1-2; 9 bases line up with TRBD1. Germline trimming cut 5 bases from V and 2 bases from J; bases unmatched to any gene: 3. The CDR3 contains 13 residues. The germline CDR1 and CDR2 sequences are SQVTM and ANQGSEA.

CDR3 coding DNA: TGTGCCAGCAGTTTCCCAGGGGGCTATGGCTACACCTTC. Amino acid sequence: CASSFPGGYGYTF. The genes are TRBV12-3 or TRBV12-4 and TRBJ1-2, with 7 bases lining up with TRBD1. The CDR3 has 13 residues. With 3 bases clipped from V and 4 bases from J, the junction kept 2 bases outside the gene matches.

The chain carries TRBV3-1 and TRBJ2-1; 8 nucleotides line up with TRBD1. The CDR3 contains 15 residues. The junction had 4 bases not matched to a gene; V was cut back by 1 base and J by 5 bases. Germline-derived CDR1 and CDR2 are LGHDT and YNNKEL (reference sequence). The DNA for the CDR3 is TGTGCCAGCAGCCAAGGAACAGGGGGAAACAATGAGCAGTTCTTC. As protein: CASSQGTGGNNEQFF.

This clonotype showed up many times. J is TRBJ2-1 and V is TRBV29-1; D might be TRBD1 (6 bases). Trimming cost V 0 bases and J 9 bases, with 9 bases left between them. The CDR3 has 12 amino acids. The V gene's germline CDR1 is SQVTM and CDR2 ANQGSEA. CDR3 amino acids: CSVEEKGGEQFF. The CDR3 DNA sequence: TGCAGCGTTGAAGAAAAAGGGGGTGAGCAGTTCTTC.

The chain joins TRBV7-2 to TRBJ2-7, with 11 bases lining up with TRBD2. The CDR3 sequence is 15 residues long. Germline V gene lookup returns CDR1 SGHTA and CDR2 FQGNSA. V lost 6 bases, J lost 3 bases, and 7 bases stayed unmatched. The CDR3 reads CASSPTSGSFYEQYF. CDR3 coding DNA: TGTGCCAGCAGTCCTACTAGCGGGAGTTTCTACGAGCAGTACTTC.

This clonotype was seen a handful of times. CDR3 loop: CASRWNPDGELFF. As DNA, the CDR3 is TGTGCCAGCAGATGGAATCCGGACGGGGAGCTGTTTTTT. The chain combines TRBV2 with TRBJ2-2; no definite D call. V was pared by 6 bases and J by 7 bases, with 12 bases between. The CDR3 consists of 13 residues. The germline V gene encodes CDR1 SNHLY and CDR2 FYNNEI.

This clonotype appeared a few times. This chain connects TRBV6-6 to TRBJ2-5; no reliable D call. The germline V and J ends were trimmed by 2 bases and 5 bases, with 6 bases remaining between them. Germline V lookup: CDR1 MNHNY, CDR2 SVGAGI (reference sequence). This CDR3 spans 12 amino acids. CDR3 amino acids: CASSYTQETQYF. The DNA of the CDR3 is TGTGCCAGCAGTTACACCCAGGAGACCCAGTACTTC.

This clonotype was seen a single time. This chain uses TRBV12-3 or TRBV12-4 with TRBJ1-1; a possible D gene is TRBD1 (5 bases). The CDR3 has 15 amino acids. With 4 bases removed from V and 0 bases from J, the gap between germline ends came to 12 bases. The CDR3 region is CASSSGTALNTEAFF. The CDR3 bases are TGTGCCAGCAGTTCGGGGACGGCGCTGAACACTGAAGCTTTCTTT.

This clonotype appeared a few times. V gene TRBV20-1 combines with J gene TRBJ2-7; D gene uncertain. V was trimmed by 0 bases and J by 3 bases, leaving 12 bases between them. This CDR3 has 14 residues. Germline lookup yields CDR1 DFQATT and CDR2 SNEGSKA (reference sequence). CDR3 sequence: CSARDYGSHYEQYF. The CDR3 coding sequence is TGCAGTGCTAGAGATTACGGATCTCACTACGAGCAGTACTTC.

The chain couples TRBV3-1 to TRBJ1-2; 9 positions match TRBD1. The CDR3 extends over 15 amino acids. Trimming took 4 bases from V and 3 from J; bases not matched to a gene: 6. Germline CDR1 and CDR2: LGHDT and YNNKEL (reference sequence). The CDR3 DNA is TGTGCCAGCAGCCCGCCGGACAGGGGAGACTATGGCTACACCTTC. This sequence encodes CASSPPDRGDYGYTF.